This T cell receptor beta chain was found in a study of cytomegalovirus exposure and HLA in healthy donors. Study-level results: Sequences of the TCR beta chain were said to predict the HLA-A and HLA-B alleles of most subjects accurately. Later, an analysis showed that TCR beta chains associated with HLA were more clonally expanded than others that were equally common.

For this clone: No antigen is known for it.

It was with 60 Vbeta and 13 Jbeta primers that the PCR ran. Assay used: immunoSEQ multiplex PCR; TCRdb lists only in-frame clones, some missing. The repertoire consists of some 160,000 clones, with roughly 80% occurring once and the leading ten covering approximately 2.1%. Per germline, CDR1 SSHAT and CDR2 FNYEAQ (reference sequence). V was pared by 4 bases and J by 5 bases, with 7 bases of the junction left unmatched. The CDR3 spans 14 residues. The TCR comes from a man in his fifties or sixties in good health and CMV-seropositive. Sequencing input: PBMCs. The chain couples TRBV7-7 to TRBJ2-7; TRBD1 aligns across 8 bases. For the CDR3, the DNA is TGTGCCAGCAGCTCAACGACAGGGGCCGACGAGCAGTACTTC. It is translated as CASSSTTGADEQYF.